These 20 T cell receptor beta chains share one sample of origin, sequenced in a study of cytomegalovirus exposure and HLA in healthy donors. The PCR ran on 60 Vbeta and 13 Jbeta primers. Assay used: immunoSEQ multiplex PCR; TCRdb lists only in-frame clones, some missing. The repertoire includes around 100,000 clones, around three quarters of them detected once, and 3% sits in the top ten. The material sequenced was PBMCs. These receptors originate from a woman between 18 and 30 years old in good health and CMV-seropositive.

This sequence joins TRBV7-2 and TRBJ2-1; 7 bases line up with TRBD1. The V gene's germline CDR1 is SGHTA and CDR2 FQGNSA. The CDR3 loop spans 13 amino acids. The junction had 3 bases not matched to a gene; V was cut back by 1 base and J by 9 bases. CDR3 in amino acids: CASSLEGASEQFF. The CDR3 DNA sequence: TGTGCCAGCAGCTTAGAGGGGGCGAGTGAGCAGTTCTTC.

CDR3 DNA: TGCGCCAGCAGCCCGATTGACAGTGCCGGCTACGAGCAGTACTTC. This codes for CASSPIDSAGYEQYF. The chain is built from TRBV4-1 and TRBJ2-7; TRBD1 might be the D (5 bases). Trimming left V 4 bases short and J 3 bases short, with 16 bases between. The CDR3 is 15 amino acids. Per germline, CDR1 MGHRA and CDR2 YSYEKL.

This clone was picked up a small number of times. V is TRBV2 and J is TRBJ2-7; a possible D gene is TRBD2 (6 bases). Trimming pared 8 bases from V and 0 bases from J, leaving 14 bases between. Germline CDR1 is SNHLY and CDR2 is FYNNEI. The CDR3 length is 14 residues. The CDR3 region is CASGEGGSSYEQYF. The CDR3 DNA reads as TGTGCCAGCGGAGAGGGAGGCTCCTCCTACGAGCAGTACTTC.

The chain has TRBV19 and TRBJ1-1, with a weak D call TRBD1 (6 bases). Germline CDR1 reads LNHDA; CDR2 reads SQIVND (reference sequence). CDR3 length: 14 amino acids. The ends were cut back, 5 bases at V and 5 bases at J, with 15 bases in the middle. The CDR3 sequence is CASSPLDRPTEAFF. CDR3 DNA: TGTGCCAGTAGTCCACTTGACAGGCCGACTGAAGCTTTCTTT.

The gene calls are TRBV4-2 and TRBJ1-5; D uncertain. CDR3 length equals 13 residues. Germline V gene data show CDR1 as LGHNA and CDR2 as YNFKEQ. Trimming took off 4 bases at V and 5 bases at J, with 9 bases between the two ends. CDR3 amino acids: CASSPEVDQPQHF. CDR3 DNA sequence: TGTGCCAGCAGCCCCGAGGTTGATCAGCCCCAGCATTTT.

This clone was found a few times. The rearrangement uses TRBV27 and TRBJ2-1; D is possibly TRBD2 (6 bases). Germline V gene lookup returns CDR1 MNHEY and CDR2 SMNVEV (reference sequence). V was clipped by 8 bases and J by 4 bases, with 6 bases between them. The CDR3 is 11 amino acids. The CDR3 sequence: CASAGYNEQFF. The DNA for the CDR3 is TGTGCCAGCGCGGGGTACAATGAGCAGTTCTTC.

The CDR3 protein is CASSSPLAGSYEQYF. The CDR3 DNA reads TGTGCCAGCAGCTCCCCTCTCGCAGGGTCCTACGAGCAGTACTTC. This chain uses TRBV11-2 with TRBJ2-7, with D possibly being TRBD1 (5 bases). Trimming stripped 4 bases from V and 1 base from J, with 14 bases between. The CDR3 totals 15 residues. Looked up from germline, CDR1 is SGHAT and CDR2 is FQNNGV.

The rearrangement uses TRBV28 and TRBJ2-5, with D maybe TRBD1 (7 bases). This CDR3 is built from 17 residues. V lost 6 bases to trimming and J lost 5 bases, with 25 bases between them. Germline V lookup: CDR1 MDHEN, CDR2 SYDVKM. The CDR3 bases are TGTGCCAGCAGGTTCCCAGTAGGGGGCGGTGGGACTGAGACCCAGTACTTC. Its translation: CASRFPVGGGGTETQYF. The variable domain in full, completed from reference TRBV28 and TRBJ2-5, reads DVKVTQSSRYLVKRTGEKVFLECVQDMDHENMFWYRQDPGLGLRLIYFSYDVKMKEKGDIPEGYSVSREKKERFSLILESASTNQTSMYLCASRFPVGGGGTETQYFGPGTRLLVL.

The chain is built from TRBV10-3 and TRBJ2-5, with 7 bases matching TRBD1. Germline V gene lookup returns CDR1 ENHRY and CDR2 SYGVKD. V was clipped by 4 bases and J by 3 bases; unmatched bases: 2. This CDR3 has 13 amino acids. The CDR3 nucleotides read TGTGCCATCAGTGCCACAGGGGAAGAGACCCAGTACTTC. It is translated as CAISATGEETQYF.

This clone showed up just a few times. The V gene is TRBV9, the J gene TRBJ2-1, with 7 bases that match TRBD2. This CDR3 is built from 15 residues. V was pared by 0 bases and J by 3 bases, with 3 bases of the junction left unmatched. Germline V gene lookup returns CDR1 SGDLS and CDR2 YYNGEE. CDR3 sequence: CASSVGLAVYNEQFF. Here the CDR3 DNA reads TGTGCCAGCAGCGTAGGGCTAGCGGTCTACAATGAGCAGTTCTTC.

The J gene is TRBJ2-1, the V gene TRBV12-2; TRBD1 was called by the table and not checked on the DNA. TRBV12-2 is deemed a pseudogene. This CDR3 region has 16 residues. The CDR3 DNA reads TGTGCAAGTCGCCCGGGGTGGGACAGGGGAAACAATGAGCAGTTCTTC. This gives the protein CASRPGWDRGNNEQFF.

The chain couples TRBV2 to TRBJ2-7; D not resolved. This CDR3 contains 14 residues. CDR1 SNHLY and CDR2 FYNNEI come from the germline V gene. V lost 8 bases to trimming and J lost 0 bases, with 14 bases between them. The CDR3 loop is CASLLRDTSYEQYF. The DNA of the CDR3 is TGTGCCAGCCTGTTGAGAGACACCTCCTACGAGCAGTACTTC.

This clone was detected only a few times. This chain joins TRBV13 and TRBJ2-1, with 7 nucleotides matching TRBD2. J gave up 3 bases and V 2 bases, and 1 base lay outside the gene matches. Per germline, CDR1 PRHDT and CDR2 FYEKMQ (reference sequence). This CDR3 is 14 amino acids long. CDR3 sequence reads: CASSLLAVYNEQFF. The CDR3 region has the DNA TGTGCCAGCAGCTTACTAGCGGTCTACAATGAGCAGTTCTTC.

The V call is TRBV10-3, the J call TRBJ2-7; 10 nucleotides line up with TRBD2. The ends lost 3 bases at V and 5 bases at J; junction bases unmatched: 7. This CDR3 region has 15 residues. The germline V gene encodes CDR1 ENHRY and CDR2 SYGVKD. The CDR3 loop reads CAISEIAGGTHEQYF. The CDR3, as DNA: TGTGCCATCAGTGAAATAGCGGGAGGAACCCACGAGCAGTACTTC.

The V call is TRBV11-2, the J call TRBJ2-7; D is possibly TRBD2 (6 bases). This CDR3 contains 14 residues. Trimming pared 7 bases from V and 4 bases from J, leaving 17 bases between. The germline V gene encodes CDR1 SGHAT and CDR2 FQNNGV. CDR3 sequence (DNA): TGTGCCAGCACCATACGGGGAGGTCCTTACGAGCAGTACTTC. This encodes CASTIRGGPYEQYF.

The genes are TRBV19 and TRBJ2-7, with 8 bases fitting TRBD1. CDR1 and CDR2 from the germline V gene are LNHDA and SQIVND (reference sequence). CDR3 length equals 16 residues. J lost 1 base, V lost 5 bases, and 10 bases had no gene match. The CDR3 nucleotides read TGTGCCAGTAGTTCGTACCGGGACAGGTTTTCCTACGAGCAGTACTTC. The encoded protein is CASSSYRDRFSYEQYF.

This clone was observed a handful of times. J is TRBJ1-5 and V is TRBV12-5; 11 bases align to TRBD1. V was pared by 0 bases and J by 5 bases, with 6 bases of the junction left unmatched. The CDR3 length is 17 residues. The germline CDR1 and CDR2 sequences are LGHNT and FRNRAP. CDR3 nucleotides: TGTGCTAGTGGTTTGGTACTAGGGACAGGGGGGGATCAGCCCCAGCATTTT. This translates into CASGLVLGTGGDQPQHF. Full variable domain (remainder filled in from reference TRBV12-5 and TRBJ1-5): DARVTQTPRHKVTEMGQEVTMRCQPILGHNTVFWYRQTMMQGLELLAYFRNRAPLDDSGMPKDRFSAEMPDATLATLKIQPSEPRDSAVYFCASGLVLGTGGDQPQHFGDGTRLSIL.

The chain links TRBV7-9 to TRBJ1-4; D is ambiguous. Germline V gene lookup returns CDR1 SEHNR and CDR2 FQNEAQ (reference sequence). V gave up 1 base and J gave up 4 bases, with 13 bases separating them. The CDR3 runs to 16 residues. CDR3 DNA: TGTGCCAGCAGCTTAGGGAGGCCGGCCCATAATGAAAAACTGTTTTTT. Translated: CASSLGRPAHNEKLFF.

This clone was seen just once. The chain couples TRBV4-2 to TRBJ1-2; D ambiguous. V was shortened by 1 base and J by 1 base, with 7 bases between the two germline ends. Germline CDR1 and CDR2: LGHNA and YNFKEQ. The CDR3 sequence is 14 residues long. CDR3 nucleotides: TGTGCCAGCAGCCAAGGTCCAGATAACTATGGCTACACCTTC. It translates to CASSQGPDNYGYTF.

The rearrangement joins TRBV7-9 to TRBJ1-5; no definite D call. Germline V gene sequence: CDR1 SEHNR, CDR2 FQNEAQ (reference sequence). The CDR3 runs to 16 residues. With 1 base removed from V and 7 bases from J, the gap between germline ends came to 17 bases. The CDR3 here is CASSLGSQSFVQPQHF. CDR3 DNA sequence: TGTGCCAGCAGCTTAGGTTCCCAGTCCTTTGTCCAGCCCCAGCATTTT.